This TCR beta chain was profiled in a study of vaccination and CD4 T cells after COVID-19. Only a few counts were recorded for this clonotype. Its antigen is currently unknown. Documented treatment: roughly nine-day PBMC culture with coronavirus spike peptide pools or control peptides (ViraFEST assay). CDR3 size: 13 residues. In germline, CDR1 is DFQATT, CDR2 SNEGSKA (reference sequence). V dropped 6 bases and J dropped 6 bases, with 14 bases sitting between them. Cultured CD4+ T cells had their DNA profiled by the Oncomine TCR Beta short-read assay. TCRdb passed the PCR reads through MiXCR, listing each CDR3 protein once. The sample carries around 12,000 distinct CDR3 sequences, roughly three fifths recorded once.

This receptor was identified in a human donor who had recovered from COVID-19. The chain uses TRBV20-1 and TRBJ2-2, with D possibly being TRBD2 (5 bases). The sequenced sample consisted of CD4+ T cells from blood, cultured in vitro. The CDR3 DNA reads TGCAGTGCAAACTCTCCTAGCTCCGGGGAGCTGTTTTTT. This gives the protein CSANSPSSGELFF.